This T cell receptor beta chain is from a study of glioma-infiltrating T cells. Using RNA template, CDR3s of TCR alpha and beta were amplified with iRepertoire arm-PCR. TCRdb re-called the multiplex PCR reads through MiXCR, storing one row per CDR3 protein. The profile shows some 85,000 distinct CDR3 sequences, less than 30% of them singletons. This clonotype has at least ten counts. This clonotype was obtained from a human donor with low-grade glioma or glioblastoma, undergoing nonglioma brain surgery, or in good health (not recorded which). The material sequenced was glioma tissue, nonneoplastic brain tissue, or PBMCs (not recorded which).

CDR3 sequence (DNA): TGTGCCAGCAGCTTAGGCGGGGGGCCAGATACGCAGTATTTT. As protein: CASSLGGGPDTQYF. V is TRBV7-9 and J is TRBJ2-3; 8 bases agree with TRBD2. V shed 1 base and J 4 bases; nucleotides not matched to a gene: 1. Germline V gene lookup returns CDR1 SEHNR and CDR2 FQNEAQ (reference sequence). The CDR3 has 14 residues. The complete variable domain, with remaining parts taken from reference TRBV7-9 and TRBJ2-3, reads DTGVSQNPRHKITKRGQNVTFRCDPISEHNRLYWYRQTLGQGPEFLTYFQNEAQLEKSRLLSDRFSAERPKGSFSTLEIQRTEQGDSAMYLCASSLGGGPDTQYFGPGTRLTVL.